The 19 T cell receptor beta chains reported below all come from one sample, sequenced in a study of a mutant IDH1 vaccine in newly diagnosed glioma. Specified time point: week 23, last vaccination. Topical imiquimod accompanied each vaccine dose, which consisted of 300 ug of mutant IDH1 20-mer peptide. Clones were sequenced by immunoSEQ multiplex PCR, and TCRdb holds only the in-frame ones, with some missing. In the table there are approximately 79,000 clones, approximately 85% of which are singletons. No antigens are known for them. The input for sequencing was PBMCs, taken from a glioma patient whose treatment included an IDH1 peptide vaccine. These receptor sequences come from a woman between 45 and 65 years old with glioma.

The gene calls are TRBV9 and TRBJ2-7, with 7 bases that match TRBD2. Per the germline V gene, CDR1 is SGDLS and CDR2 is YYNGEE. This CDR3 has 15 residues. V trimming: 0 bases; J trimming: 2 bases; junction bases outside the gene matches: 5. The CDR3 sequence: CASSVGGTTPYEQYF. The DNA of the CDR3 is TGTGCCAGCAGCGTAGGCGGGACTACTCCCTACGAGCAGTACTTC.

The rearrangement links TRBV28 to TRBJ2-7; D is possibly TRBD2 (5 bases). The CDR3 spans 15 residues. Per the germline V gene, CDR1 is MDHEN and CDR2 is SYDVKM. Trimming shortened V by 4 bases and J by 0 bases, and 13 bases separated the two germline ends. The CDR3 spells CASSSSSASSYEQYF. The CDR3 DNA sequence: TGTGCCAGCAGTTCAAGTAGCGCCAGCTCCTACGAGCAGTACTTC.

The chain has TRBV5-1 and TRBJ2-5; D is undetermined. The J call is doubtful: the DNA matches TRBJ2-7 better. Looked up from germline, CDR1 is SGHRS and CDR2 is YFSETQ. The CDR3 totals 16 residues. The CDR3 reads CASSLASTGPVGEQYF. CDR3 DNA: TGCGCCAGCAGCTTGGCCAGCACGGGCCCCGTGGGCGAGCAGTACTTC.

The chain couples TRBV5-1 to TRBJ2-2, with D possibly matching TRBD2 (5 bases). Germline CDR1 reads SGHRS; CDR2 reads YFSETQ. V gave up 3 bases and J gave up 2 bases, with 8 bases separating them. CDR3 length equals 14 residues. The CDR3 sequence: CASSYRLNTGELFF. The CDR3 DNA reads as TGCGCCAGCAGCTACCGACTAAACACCGGGGAGCTGTTTTTT.

The genes are TRBV6-5 and TRBJ2-5, with 8 bases aligning to TRBD1. Germline assignment: CDR1 MNHEY and CDR2 SVGAGI. V trimming: 10 bases; J trimming: 4 bases; junction bases outside the gene matches: 8. The length of the CDR3 is 13 residues. The CDR3 coding sequence is TGTGCCACCTCGACAGGGGTCGGAGAGACCCAGTACTTC. Translation: CATSTGVGETQYF.

Here the CDR3 DNA reads TGCGCCAGCAGCTTAGGCCCGGGGGCTGGAAACACCATATATTTT. Encoded protein: CASSLGPGAGNTIYF. The V call is TRBV5-1, the J call TRBJ1-3; a weak D match, TRBD1 (5 bases). V dropped 2 bases and J dropped 2 bases, with 11 bases sitting between them. CDR1 and CDR2 (germline): SGHRS, YFSETQ. CDR3 length: 15 residues.

The chain uses TRBV4-2 and TRBJ1-6, with D unclear. The germline V gene has CDR1 LGHNA and CDR2 YNFKEQ. The CDR3 totals 15 residues. The ends were cut back, 1 base at V and 9 bases at J, with 13 bases in the middle. CDR3 nucleotide sequence: TGTGCCAGCAGCCAAGGTACTGCCAGTGGTTCACCCCTCCACTTT. Its protein product is CASSQGTASGSPLHF.

This chain joins TRBV5-1 and TRBJ2-5; 8 nucleotides match TRBD1. There are 14 residues in the CDR3. Germline CDR1 reads SGHRS; CDR2 reads YFSETQ. The V segment lost 0 bases and the J segment 9 bases; nucleotides outside the gene matches: 7. Here the CDR3 reads CASSLGDRTEAQYF. The CDR3 DNA reads as TGCGCCAGCAGCTTGGGGGACAGGACGGAGGCCCAGTACTTC.

The rearrangement links TRBV7-8 to TRBJ2-7; D gene uncertain. Trimming took off 5 bases at V and 3 bases at J, with 17 bases between the two ends. There are 15 residues in the CDR3. Germline V CDR1 and CDR2: SGHVS, FQNEAQ. Here the CDR3 DNA reads TGTGCCAGCAGCCCCCATGAGTCGTGGGGCTACGAGCAGTACTTC. It encodes CASSPHESWGYEQYF.

The V call is TRBV6-1, the J call TRBJ1-4; D is uncertain. Germline V gene lookup returns CDR1 MNHNS and CDR2 SASEGT. The CDR3 runs 15 residues. V was pared by 2 bases and J by 3 bases, with 10 bases between. The CDR3 DNA reads as TGTGCCAGCAGTGAATTGTCAGCTTCTAATGAAAAACTGTTTTTT. It is translated as CASSELSASNEKLFF.

As regards this clone: One end of the junction does not line up with germline, which may come from a read error. V is TRBV18 and J is TRBJ1-4; 8 nucleotides match TRBD1. The CDR3 has 14 residues. Germline assignment: CDR1 KGHSH and CDR2 LQKENI. The CDR3 loop reads CASSPRGDREKLFF. CDR3 sequence (DNA): TGTGCCAGCTCCCCACGAGGGGACAGGGAAAAACTGTTTTTT. The full variable domain, in which reference TRBV18 and TRBJ1-4 provide the parts outside the CDR3, is NAGVMQNPRHLVRRRGQEARLRCSPMKGHSHVYWYRQLPEEGLKFMVYLQKENIIDESGMPKERFSAEFPKEGPSILRIQQVVRGDSAAYFCASSPRGDREKLFFGSGTQLSVL.

The DNA for the CDR3 is TGTGCCAGCAGTTTAGAGTTGGCAGGGCAGGAAAAACTGTTTTTT. Encoded protein: CASSLELAGQEKLFF. The chain combines TRBV28 with TRBJ1-4, with TRBD1 as a possible D gene (5 bases). Germline CDR1 MDHEN, CDR2 SYDVKM. The V end was cut by 2 bases, the J end by 8 bases, with 15 bases between. The CDR3 is made up of 15 amino acids.

V is TRBV27 and J is TRBJ1-2; tentatively, D is TRBD1 (5 bases). The length of the CDR3 is 15 residues. The V and J ends lost 7 bases and 8 bases respectively, with 23 bases between them. Germline loops: CDR1 MNHEY, CDR2 SMNVEV (reference sequence). CDR3 sequence (DNA): TGTGCCAGCACCTCCCGCTTTGGGGGGAGGGACGGCTACACCTTC. This codes for CASTSRFGGRDGYTF.

This chain links TRBV29-1 with TRBJ1-1, with D hard to call. V shed 7 bases and J shed 2 bases, with 14 bases lying between them. CDR1 is SQVTM, CDR2 ANQGSEA, per germline. The CDR3 contains 13 residues. This CDR3 is CSGQPDGNTEAFF. CDR3 nucleotides: TGCAGCGGGCAACCCGACGGAAACACTGAAGCTTTCTTT.

The chain couples TRBV5-8 to TRBJ2-7; 7 bases line up with TRBD2. This CDR3 has 14 residues. J lost 5 bases, V lost 4 bases, and 9 bases had no gene match. The germline V gene encodes CDR1 SGHTS and CDR2 YDEGEE. CDR3 region: CASSPWTRWNEQYF. CDR3 nucleotide sequence: TGTGCCAGCAGCCCCTGGACTAGGTGGAACGAGCAGTACTTC.

The chain links TRBV6-5 to TRBJ1-3, with 7 positions matching TRBD1. V trimming: 8 bases; J trimming: 0 bases; junction bases outside the gene matches: 7. Germline V lookup: CDR1 MNHEY, CDR2 SVGAGI. The CDR3 sequence is 15 residues long. CDR3 amino acids: CASGKDRSSGNTIYF. CDR3 nucleotide sequence: TGTGCCAGCGGAAAGGACAGGAGCTCTGGAAACACCATATATTTT.

The chain recombines TRBV30 with TRBJ2-2; 9 bases match TRBD1. Losses at the gene ends were 3 bases for V and 7 bases for J; bases not matched to a gene: 9. This CDR3 is 15 amino acids long. The germline V gene has CDR1 GTSNPN and CDR2 SVGIG (reference sequence). CDR3 coding DNA: TGTGCCTGGAGGGTCCAGACAGGGGGGGTCGGGGAGCTGTTTTTT. Its protein product is CAWRVQTGGVGELFF. Full variable domain (rest looked up from reference TRBV30 and TRBJ2-2): SQTIHQWPATLVQPVGSPLSLECTVEGTSNPNLYWYRQAAGRGLQLLFYSVGIGQISSEVPQNLSASRPQDRQFILSSKKLLLSDSGFYLCAWRVQTGGVGELFFGEGSRLTVL.

The chain combines TRBV28 with TRBJ1-2, with TRBD1 matching 9 bases. V lost 6 bases to trimming and J lost 4 bases; unmatched junction nucleotides: 6. There are 14 residues in the CDR3. CDR1 and CDR2 (germline): MDHEN, SYDVKM. CDR3 amino acids: CASSPQGAFYGYTF. DNA for the CDR3: TGTGCCAGCAGCCCACAGGGGGCATTCTATGGCTACACCTTC.

This chain links TRBV7-3 with TRBJ1-2; a possible D gene is TRBD1 (5 bases). CDR1 and CDR2 (germline): SGHTA, FQGTGA. The CDR3 covers 14 residues. V shed 5 bases and J shed 2 bases, with 12 bases lying between them. CDR3 region: CASSLGPGNYGYTF. In DNA form, the CDR3 reads TGTGCCAGCAGCCTAGGTCCAGGGAACTATGGCTACACCTTC.